Given below is one TCR beta chain in context. No antigen is known for it. The data stem from a study of radiotherapy plus CTLA-4 blockade in lung cancer. The study, taken as a whole, reports: Expansion in blood of tumor-derived TCR clones was seen after radiotherapy plus ipilimumab.

The data were produced by immunoSEQ multiplex PCR, yet TCRdb's version contains in-frame clones alone and is incomplete. The sample lists tens of thousands of clones, 60% to 80% seen once, with around 2.4% in the top ten. The length of the CDR3 is 13 residues. From germline, CDR1 is SQVTM and CDR2 ANQGSEA. V was trimmed by 4 bases and J by 8 bases, leaving 14 bases between them. Source: peripheral blood, taken from a patient treated with radiotherapy plus ipilimumab. The chain joins TRBV29-1 to TRBJ1-4, with a possible D match to TRBD1 (5 bases). The source is a human donor with non-small cell lung cancer whose response to radiotherapy plus ipilimumab could not be evaluated. CDR3 loop: CSVARQGGEKLFF. DNA of the CDR3: TGCAGCGTTGCGCGGCAGGGCGGCGAAAAACTGTTTTTT.